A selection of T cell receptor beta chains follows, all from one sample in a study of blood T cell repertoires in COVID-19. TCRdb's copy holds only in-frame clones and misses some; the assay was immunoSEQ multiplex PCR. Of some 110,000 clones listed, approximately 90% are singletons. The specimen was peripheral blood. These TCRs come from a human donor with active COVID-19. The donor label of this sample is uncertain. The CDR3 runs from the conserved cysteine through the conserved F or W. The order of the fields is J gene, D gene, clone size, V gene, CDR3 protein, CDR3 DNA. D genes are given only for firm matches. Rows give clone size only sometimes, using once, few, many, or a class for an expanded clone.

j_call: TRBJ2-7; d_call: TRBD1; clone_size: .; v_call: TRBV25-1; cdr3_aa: CASSDPGTDRQYEQYF; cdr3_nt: TGTGCCAGCAGTGACCCCGGGACAGATAGACAGTACGAGCAGTACTTC
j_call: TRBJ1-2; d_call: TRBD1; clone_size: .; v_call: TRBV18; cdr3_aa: CASTSGTGSSIYRYGYTF; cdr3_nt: TGTGCCAGCACATCCGGGACAGGGTCGTCCATATATCGTTATGGCTACACCTTC
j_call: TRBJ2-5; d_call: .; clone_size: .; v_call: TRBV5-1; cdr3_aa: CASSLAQETQYF; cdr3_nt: TGCGCCAGCAGCTTGGCTCAAGAGACCCAGTACTTC
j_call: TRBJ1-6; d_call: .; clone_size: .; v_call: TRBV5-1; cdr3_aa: CASSLGQNSPLHF; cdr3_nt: TGCGCCAGCAGCTTGGGACAGAATTCACCCCTCCACTTT
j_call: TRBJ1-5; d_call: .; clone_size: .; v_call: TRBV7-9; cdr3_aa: CASSLLSSQPQHF; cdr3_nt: TGTGCCAGCAGCTTACTTTCTTCTCAGCCCCAGCATTTT
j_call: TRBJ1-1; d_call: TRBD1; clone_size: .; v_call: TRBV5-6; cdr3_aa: CASSLVTGGSTNTEAFF; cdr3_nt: TGTGCCAGCAGCTTGGTGACAGGGGGATCAACGAACACTGAAGCTTTCTTT
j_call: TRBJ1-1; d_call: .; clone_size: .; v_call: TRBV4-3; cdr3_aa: CASSQDGPTGTNTEAFF; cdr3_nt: TGCGCCAGCAGCCAAGACGGGCCCACAGGGACGAACACTGAAGCTTTCTTT
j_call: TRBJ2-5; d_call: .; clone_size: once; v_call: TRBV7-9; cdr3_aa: CASSLDYETQYF; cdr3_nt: TGTGCCAGCAGTTTAGACTACGAGACCCAGTACTTC
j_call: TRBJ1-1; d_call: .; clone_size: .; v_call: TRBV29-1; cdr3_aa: CSGHRVNTEAFF; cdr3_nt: TGCAGCGGACACAGGGTGAACACTGAAGCTTTCTTT
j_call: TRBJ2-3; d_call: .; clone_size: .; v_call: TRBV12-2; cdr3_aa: CASRFPTGRRSTDTQYF; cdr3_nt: TGTGCAAGTCGCTTCCCGACAGGGAGGAGAAGCACAGATACGCAGTATTTT
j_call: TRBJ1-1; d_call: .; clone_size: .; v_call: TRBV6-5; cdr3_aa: CASRTGGRVNTEAFF; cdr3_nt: TGTGCCAGCAGAACCGGGGGGAGGGTAAACACTGAAGCTTTCTTT
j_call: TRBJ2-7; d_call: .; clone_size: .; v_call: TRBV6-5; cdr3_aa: CASSYDKWGANYEQYF; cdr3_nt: TGTGCCAGCAGTTACGATAAGTGGGGAGCAAACTACGAGCAGTACTTC
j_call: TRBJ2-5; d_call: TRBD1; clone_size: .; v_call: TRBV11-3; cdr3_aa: CASSPRQGETQYF; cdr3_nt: TGTGCCAGCAGCCCGCGACAGGGGGAGACCCAGTACTTC
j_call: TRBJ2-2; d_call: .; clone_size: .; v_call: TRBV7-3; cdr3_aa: CASSSSRNGELFF; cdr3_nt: TGTGCCAGCAGCTCCTCTAGGAACGGGGAGCTGTTTTTT
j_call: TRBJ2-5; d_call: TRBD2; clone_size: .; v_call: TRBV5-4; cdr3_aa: CASSRTSGVQETQYF; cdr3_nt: TGTGCCAGCAGCCGTACTAGCGGGGTCCAAGAGACCCAGTACTTC
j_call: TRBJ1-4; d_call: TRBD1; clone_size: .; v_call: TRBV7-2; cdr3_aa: CASSLKGAINEKLFF; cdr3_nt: TGTGCCAGCAGCTTAAAGGGGGCCATAAATGAAAAACTGTTTTTT
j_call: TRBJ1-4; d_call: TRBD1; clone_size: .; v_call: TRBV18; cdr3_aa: CASSPGQVNEKLFF; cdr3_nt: TGTGCCAGCTCACCGGGACAGGTTAATGAAAAACTGTTTTTT
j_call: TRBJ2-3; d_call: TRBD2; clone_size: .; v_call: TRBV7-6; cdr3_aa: CASSLSGGGADTQYF; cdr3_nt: TGTGCCAGCAGCTTAAGCGGGGGCGGCGCAGATACGCAGTATTTT
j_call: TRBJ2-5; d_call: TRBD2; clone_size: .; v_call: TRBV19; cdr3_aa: CASRKLAGLQETQYF; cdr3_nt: TGTGCCAGTAGAAAACTAGCGGGGCTGCAAGAGACCCAGTACTTC
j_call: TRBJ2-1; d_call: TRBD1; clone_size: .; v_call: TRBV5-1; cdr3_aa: CASSSGTGVSANEQFF; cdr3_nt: TGCGCCAGCAGCTCCGGGACAGGGGTCTCGGCGAATGAGCAGTTCTTC
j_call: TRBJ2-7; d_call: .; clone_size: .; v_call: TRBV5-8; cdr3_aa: CASSLLGTRTYEQYF; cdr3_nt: TGTGCCAGCAGCTTGCTCGGGACAAGAACCTACGAGCAGTACTTC
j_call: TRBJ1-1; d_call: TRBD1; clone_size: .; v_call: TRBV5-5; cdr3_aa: CASSLIPGQGITEAFF; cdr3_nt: TGTGCCAGCAGCTTGATTCCGGGACAGGGGATCACTGAAGCTTTCTTT
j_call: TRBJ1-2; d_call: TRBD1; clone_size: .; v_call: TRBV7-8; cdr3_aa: CASSGRTGTGHGYTF; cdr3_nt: TGTGCCAGCAGCGGACGCACCGGGACAGGGCATGGCTACACCTTC
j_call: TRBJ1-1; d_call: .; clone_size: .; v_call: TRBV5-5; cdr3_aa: CASSWAALPGTEAFF; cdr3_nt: TGTGCCAGCAGCTGGGCGGCCCTCCCGGGAACTGAAGCTTTCTTT
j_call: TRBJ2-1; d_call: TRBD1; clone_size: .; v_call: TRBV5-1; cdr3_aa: CASRRQGAVNEQFF; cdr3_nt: TGCGCCAGCAGAAGACAGGGGGCGGTGAATGAGCAGTTCTTC
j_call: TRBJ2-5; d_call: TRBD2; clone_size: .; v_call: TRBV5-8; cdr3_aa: CASSLVSGRGETQYF; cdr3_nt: TGTGCCAGCAGCTTGGTGTCAGGGAGGGGAGAGACCCAGTACTTC
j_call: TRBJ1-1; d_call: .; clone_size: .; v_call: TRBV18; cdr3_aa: CASSPPLNTEAFF; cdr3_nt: TGTGCCAGCTCACCACCACTAAACACTGAAGCTTTCTTT
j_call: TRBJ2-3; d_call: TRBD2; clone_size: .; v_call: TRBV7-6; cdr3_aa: CASSAGTGGRTDTQYF; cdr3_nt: TGTGCCAGCAGCGCGGGGACGGGGGGGCGCACAGATACGCAGTATTTT
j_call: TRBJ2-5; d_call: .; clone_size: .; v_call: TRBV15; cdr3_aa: CATSSSTVQETQYF; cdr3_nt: TGTGCCACCAGCAGCTCCACAGTCCAAGAGACCCAGTACTTC
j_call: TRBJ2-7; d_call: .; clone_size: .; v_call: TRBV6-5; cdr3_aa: CASRVDSSYEQYF; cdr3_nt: TGTGCCAGCAGAGTTGACAGCTCCTACGAGCAGTACTTC
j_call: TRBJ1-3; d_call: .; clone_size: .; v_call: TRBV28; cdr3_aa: CASSPLGGWNTIYF; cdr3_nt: TGTGCCAGTTCCCCCCTCGGGGGTTGGAACACCATATATTTT
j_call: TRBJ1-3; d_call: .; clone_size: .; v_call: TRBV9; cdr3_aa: CASSAGGSGNTIYF; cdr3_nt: TGTGCCAGCAGCGCGGGGGGATCTGGAAACACCATATATTTT
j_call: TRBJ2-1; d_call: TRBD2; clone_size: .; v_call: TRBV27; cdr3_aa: CASTTSGAYNEQFF; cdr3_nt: TGTGCCAGCACTACTAGCGGGGCCTACAATGAGCAGTTCTTC
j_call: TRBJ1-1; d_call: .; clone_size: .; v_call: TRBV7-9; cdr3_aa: CASSLEVQMNTEAFF; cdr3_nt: TGTGCCAGCAGCTTAGAAGTCCAGATGAACACTGAAGCTTTCTTT
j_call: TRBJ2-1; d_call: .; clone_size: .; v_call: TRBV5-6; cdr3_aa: CASSLEDISSYNEQFF; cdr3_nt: TGTGCCAGCAGCTTGGAGGACATTAGCTCCTACAATGAGCAGTTCTTC
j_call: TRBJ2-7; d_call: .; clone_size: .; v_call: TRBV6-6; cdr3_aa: CASRVNYEQYF; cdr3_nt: TGTGCCAGTCGAGTTAACTACGAGCAGTACTTC
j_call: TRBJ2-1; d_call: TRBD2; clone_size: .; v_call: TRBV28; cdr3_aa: CASTIGGGGLNEQFF; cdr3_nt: TGTGCCAGCACCATCGGCGGGGGGGGACTCAATGAGCAGTTCTTC
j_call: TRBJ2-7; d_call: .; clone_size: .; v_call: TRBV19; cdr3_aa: CASSSTSVLAYEQYF; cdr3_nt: TGTGCCAGTAGTTCTACGTCTGTTTTGGCCTACGAGCAGTACTTC
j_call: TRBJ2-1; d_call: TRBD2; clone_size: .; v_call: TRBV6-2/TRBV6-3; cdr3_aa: CASSYTRELALSYNEQFF; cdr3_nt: TGTGCCAGCAGTTACACCAGAGAACTAGCGTTGTCCTACAATGAGCAGTTCTTC
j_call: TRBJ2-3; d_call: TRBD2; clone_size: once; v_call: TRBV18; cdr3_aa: CASSPSGGTDTQYF; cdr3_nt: TGTGCCAGCTCACCTAGCGGGGGCACAGATACGCAGTATTTT
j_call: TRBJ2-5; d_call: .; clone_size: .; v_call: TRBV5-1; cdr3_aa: CASSLEAGGETQYF; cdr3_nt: TGCGCCAGCAGCTTGGAGGCGGGCGGCGAGACCCAGTACTTC
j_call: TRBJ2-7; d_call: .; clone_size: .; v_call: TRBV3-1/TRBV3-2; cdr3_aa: CASTTQGTLSEQYF; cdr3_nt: TGTGCCAGCACAACCCAGGGCACTCTGTCCGAGCAGTACTTC
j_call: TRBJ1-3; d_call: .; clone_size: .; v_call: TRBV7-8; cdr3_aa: CASSSQGTGNTIYF; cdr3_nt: TGTGCCAGCAGTTCACAGGGTACTGGAAACACCATATATTTT
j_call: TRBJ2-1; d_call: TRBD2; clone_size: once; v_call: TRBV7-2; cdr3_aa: CASSPSGGTYNEQFF; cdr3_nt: TGTGCCAGCAGCCCAAGCGGGGGGACTTACAATGAGCAGTTCTTC
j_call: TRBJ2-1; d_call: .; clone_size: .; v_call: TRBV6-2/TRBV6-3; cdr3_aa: CASTPSSVNEQFF; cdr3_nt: TGTGCCAGCACCCCCTCTAGTGTTAATGAGCAGTTCTTC
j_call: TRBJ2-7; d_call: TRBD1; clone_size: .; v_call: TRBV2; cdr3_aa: CASSESGTGGNYEQYF; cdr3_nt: TGTGCCAGCAGTGAATCCGGGACAGGGGGCAACTACGAGCAGTACTTC
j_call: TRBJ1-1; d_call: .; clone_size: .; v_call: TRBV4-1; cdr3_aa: CASSQAGRGGNTEAFF; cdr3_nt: TGCGCCAGCAGCCAGGCCGGAAGAGGAGGGAACACTGAAGCTTTCTTT
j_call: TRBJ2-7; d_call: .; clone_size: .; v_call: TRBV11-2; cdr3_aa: CASSFQGYEQYF; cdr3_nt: TGTGCCAGCAGCTTTCAGGGATACGAGCAGTACTTC
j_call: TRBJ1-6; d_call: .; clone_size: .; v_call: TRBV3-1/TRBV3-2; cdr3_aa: CASSQGGENSPLHF; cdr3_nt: TGTGCCAGCAGCCAAGGGGGGGAAAATTCACCCCTCCACTTT
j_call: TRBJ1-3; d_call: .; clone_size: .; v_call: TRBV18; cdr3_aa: CASSPNAGQHSGNTIYF; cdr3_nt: TGTGCCAGCTCACCTAACGCCGGACAGCACTCTGGAAACACCATATATTTT
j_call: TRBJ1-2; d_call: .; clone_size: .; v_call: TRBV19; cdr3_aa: CASSIGGGSYTF; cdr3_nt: TGTGCCAGTAGTATAGGGGGAGGAAGCTACACCTTC
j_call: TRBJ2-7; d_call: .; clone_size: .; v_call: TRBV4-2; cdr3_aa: CASSQRRVPYEQYF; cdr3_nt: TGTGCCAGCAGCCAACGACGGGTACCCTACGAGCAGTACTTC
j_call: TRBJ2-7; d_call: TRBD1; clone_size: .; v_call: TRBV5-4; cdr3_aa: CASSMDRGRYEQYF; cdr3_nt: TGTGCCAGCAGCATGGACAGGGGAAGGTACGAGCAGTACTTC
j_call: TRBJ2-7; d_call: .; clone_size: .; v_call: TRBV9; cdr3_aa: CASSVGQGTAYEQYF; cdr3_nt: TGTGCCAGCAGCGTAGGTCAGGGCACGGCCTACGAGCAGTACTTC
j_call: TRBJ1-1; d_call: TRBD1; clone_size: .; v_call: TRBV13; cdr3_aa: CASSFPGQGNTEAFF; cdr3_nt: TGTGCCAGCAGCTTCCCCGGACAGGGGAACACTGAAGCTTTCTTT